The 8 T cell receptor beta chains below were found in one sample sequenced in a study of T cells in Graves' hyperthyroidism and ophthalmopathy. Amplified regions were TCR beta CDR3 sequences from RNA transcripts. A set of HTBI primers served as the primers for a first-round RT-PCR of the TCR CDR3. MiXCR was run by TCRdb on the multiplex PCR reads, yielding one entry per CDR3 protein. The top ten clones hold roughly a sixth of a sample with roughly 700,000 distinct CDR3 sequences, 15% to 20% of them seen once. Source material: blood. Receptor source: a man in his forties or fifties with Graves' hyperthyroidism.

This chain uses TRBV5-6 with TRBJ1-1, with D uncertain. The germline V and J ends were trimmed by 1 base and 6 bases, with 13 bases remaining between them. The CDR3 consists of 14 residues. Germline V gives CDR1 SGHDT, CDR2 YYEEEE. The DNA of the CDR3 is TGTGCCAGCAGCTTGCCTCGCCTGGACGCTGAAGCTTTCTTT. Encoded protein: CASSLPRLDAEAFF.

This clonotype was found many times. This sequence joins TRBV28 and TRBJ2-7; possibly TRBD1 for D (5 bases). The CDR3 consists of 14 residues. V was trimmed by 5 bases and J by 3 bases, leaving 14 bases between them. The germline CDR1 and CDR2 sequences are MDHEN and SYDVKM. CDR3 nucleotides: TGTGCCAGCAGTCAACTACGACAGATCTACGAGCAGTACTTC. Residues: CASSQLRQIYEQYF.

This clonotype was detected ten times or more. This sequence joins TRBV15 and TRBJ2-1; D is undetermined. The length of the CDR3 is 15 residues. Deletions cut 0 bases from V and 5 bases from J, with 11 bases between. Germline V gene data show CDR1 as LNHNV and CDR2 as YYDKDF (reference sequence). DNA for the CDR3: TGTGCCACCAGCAGAGATAATCTGAAAAACAATGAGCAGTTCTTC. It yields the protein CATSRDNLKNNEQFF.

This clonotype was found a few times. This CDR3 is CASSPLGLGGDGYTF. The CDR3 DNA follows: TGCGCCAGCAGCCCATTGGGATTGGGGGGCGATGGCTACACCTTC. The chain uses TRBV4-1 and TRBJ1-2; D is possibly TRBD1 (6 bases). V lost 4 bases and J 6 bases, leaving 18 bases between the germline ends. This CDR3 region has 15 residues. CDR1 and CDR2 (germline): MGHRA, YSYEKL.

On this clonotype: A much larger clone differs from this one at a single base, so this may be a read error. The chain joins TRBV3-1 to TRBJ2-7; 9 bases map to TRBD1. The CDR3 is 14 residues long. The J segment lost 6 bases and the V segment lost 4 bases, leaving 7 bases of the junction unmatched. Germline V gives CDR1 LGHDT, CDR2 YNNKEL (reference sequence). The DNA of the CDR3 is TGTGCCAGCAGCCGACAGGGGGAAGCCTTCGAGCAGTACTTC. Amino acid sequence: CASSRQGEAFEQYF.

This clonotype was observed at least ten times. V gene TRBV12-3 or TRBV12-4 combines with J gene TRBJ2-3, with 8 nucleotides matching TRBD2. This CDR3 is built from 16 residues. V shed 5 bases, J shed 3 bases, and the junction held 10 bases outside the gene matches. The CDR3 nucleotides read TGTGCCAGCAGTCAGGACAATCGGGGGGGAACAGATACGCAGTATTTT. This translates into CASSQDNRGGTDTQYF.

This clonotype was picked up many times. The chain employs TRBV20-1 and TRBJ1-2, with a tentative D call TRBD1 (6 bases). With 7 bases removed from V and 2 bases from J, the gap between germline ends came to 14 bases. The CDR3 sequence is 13 residues long. Germline values: CDR1 DFQATT, CDR2 SNEGSKA (reference sequence). In DNA, the CDR3 is TGCAGTGTGTATACAGGGATGAACTATGGCTACACCTTC. Translated, it gives CSVYTGMNYGYTF.

This clonotype was found many times. V and J are TRBV28 and TRBJ2-3; D may match TRBD1 or TRBD2 (5 bases each). Trimming removed 3 bases from V and 4 bases from J, with 8 bases in between. CDR1 MDHEN and CDR2 SYDVKM come from the germline V gene. The CDR3 sequence is 13 residues long. The CDR3: CASSFPGPDTQYF. The CDR3 nucleotides read TGTGCCAGCAGTTTCCCGGGACCAGATACGCAGTATTTT.